This T cell receptor beta chain was documented in a study of cytomegalovirus exposure and HLA in healthy donors. Study context: Earlier, 90 million to 140 million unique TCR beta sequences were recovered from roughly 180 million T cells by an analysis.

PCR used 60 Vbeta primers and 13 Jbeta primers. Profiling relied on immunoSEQ multiplex PCR, and the TCRdb table lists in-frame clones only, not all of them. The sample carries some 160,000 clones, about 78% recorded once. In germline, CDR1 is LGHNT, CDR2 FRNRAP. Trimming at V came to 8 bases and at J to 7 bases, leaving 10 bases not matched to a gene. The CDR3 is 14 residues long. Sequenced sample: PBMCs. This sequence originates from a man aged 35 to 55 in good health and CMV-seronegative. The chain employs TRBV12-5 and TRBJ2-3, with 9 bases matching TRBD2. This CDR3 reads CASRGGGEVNTQYF. The CDR3 bases are TGTGCTAGTAGGGGCGGGGGGGAGGTAAATACGCAGTATTTT. The whole variable domain, remainder taken from reference TRBV12-5 and TRBJ2-3, is DARVTQTPRHKVTEMGQEVTMRCQPILGHNTVFWYRQTMMQGLELLAYFRNRAPLDDSGMPKDRFSAEMPDATLATLKIQPSEPRDSAVYFCASRGGGEVNTQYFGPGTRLTVL.